This is a list of T cell receptor beta chains from one sample in a study of OX40 agonist ivuxolimab in advanced cancers. Measured with immunoSEQ multiplex PCR; TCRdb has only the in-frame clones, and not every one. The table records around 67,000 clones, 75% to 85% of them present only once. The input for sequencing was CD4+ or CD8+ T cells sorted from blood, taken in a trial of the OX40 agonist ivuxolimab. The receptor set was obtained from an adult with an advanced solid tumor such as melanoma, head and neck, liver or kidney cancer. Both conserved end residues are trimmed from each CDR3. The order of the fields is D gene, V gene, J gene, CDR3 protein. A D gene is named only where the DNA matches it firmly.

>-|TRBV7-8|TRBJ2-1
ASSELWGILYNEQF
>TRBD2|TRBV10-3|TRBJ2-4
AISDRTSGLAKNIQY
>-|TRBV18|TRBJ1-2
ASSERQAISYGYT
>-|TRBV9|TRBJ2-1
ASSVGAYNEQF
>-|TRBV5-1|TRBJ1-1
ASSLGGTPNTEAF
>-|TRBV28|TRBJ2-1
ASSLRAPYNEQF
>-|TRBV6-1|TRBJ2-2
ASRELGELF
>-|TRBV30|TRBJ1-2
AWTRFNYGYT
>-|TRBV14|TRBJ2-3
ASSQDSARSSTDTQY
>TRBD1|TRBV9|TRBJ2-6
ASSVTGGTGANVLT
>TRBD1|TRBV29-1|TRBJ1-2
SVEPGGYGYT
>TRBD2|TRBV27|TRBJ2-3
ASTPGGGTDTQY
>TRBD1|TRBV7-8|TRBJ1-2
ASSLDRHDGYT
>-|TRBV28|TRBJ1-2
ASSLAFGRDEGGSYGYT
>-|TRBV4-2|TRBJ2-7
ASSLGGYYEQY
>-|TRBV9|TRBJ2-6
ASARSGANVLT
>-|TRBV4-2|TRBJ2-3
ASGWDNTQY
>-|TRBV18|TRBJ1-4
ASSPSPLQYEKLF
>-|TRBV7-2|TRBJ1-3
ASSSRSSGNTIY
>TRBD1|TRBV9|TRBJ1-2
ASSVGAGGDNYGYT
>-|TRBV11-3|TRBJ2-3
ASSSIVGDTQY
>TRBD1|TRBV28|TRBJ2-7
ASKPGGPTYEQY
>-|TRBV19|TRBJ2-2
ASSTPAETRAGELF
>-|TRBV10-3|TRBJ2-7
AIRGTGYEQY